These 22 T cell receptor beta chains share one sample of origin, sequenced in a study of T cells in localized non-small cell lung cancer (dated by TCRdb to between 2020 and 2021). Receptor libraries were prepared by the immunoSEQ multiplex PCR assay. As stored in TCRdb, this immuneACCESS dataset retains in-frame rearrangements with V and J assigned. A fraction of the clones does not appear; measured against another copy, unresolved V genes explain less than half of the discrepancy, and the remainder lacks a known reason. The sample table records about 72,000 clones; around four fifths of these occur just once. About 13% of the sample is taken by the ten largest. The material sequenced was peripheral blood, taken before any cancer treatment. The receptor set was obtained from an older female donor with stage I lung adenocarcinoma.

The chain employs TRBV6-1 and TRBJ2-5; weak D call: TRBD2 (6 bases). Trimming left V 11 bases short and J 11 bases short, with 21 bases between. Per the germline V gene, CDR1 is MNHNS and CDR2 is SASEGT. The CDR3 covers 12 residues. The chain's CDR3 is CAAGLQLGEQYF. DNA of the CDR3: TGTGCCGCGGGACTCCAACTGGGAGAGCAGTACTTC.

The rearrangement links TRBV6-5 to TRBJ1-1; TRBD1 might be the D (5 bases). There are 13 residues in the CDR3. Germline CDR1 and CDR2: MNHEY and SVGAGI. The germline V and J ends were trimmed by 8 bases and 3 bases, with 13 bases remaining between them. The CDR3 reads CASAKGRHTEAFF. In nucleotides, the CDR3 is TGTGCCAGCGCGAAGGGGAGACACACTGAAGCTTTCTTT.

This CDR3 reads CASRDSQGRGYTF. The CDR3 coding sequence is TGTGCCAGCAGGGATTCACAGGGACGTGGCTACACCTTC. This chain connects TRBV6-1 to TRBJ1-2; tentatively, D is TRBD1 (6 bases). Germline V gene data show CDR1 as MNHNS and CDR2 as SASEGT. CDR3 length equals 13 residues. V lost 6 bases and J 7 bases, leaving 15 bases between the germline ends.

In this sample, this clone turned up once. The chain links TRBV29-1 to TRBJ1-5; no clear D gene. Germline loops: CDR1 SQVTM, CDR2 ANQGSEA. Trimming took off 4 bases at V and 4 bases at J, with 2 bases between the two ends. This CDR3 comprises 10 residues. DNA of the CDR3: TGCAGCGTTGGGAATCAGCCCCAGCATTTT. Its translation: CSVGNQPQHF.

The J gene is TRBJ2-7, the V gene TRBV4-1; the D is unclear. The V and J ends lost 3 bases and 1 base respectively, with 4 bases between them. The CDR3 covers 12 residues. Germline V gives CDR1 MGHRA, CDR2 YSYEKL. The CDR3 spells CASSHASYEQYF. As DNA, the CDR3 is TGCGCCAGCAGCCATGCTTCCTACGAGCAGTACTTC.

The CDR3 loop reads CASSFERGGTGELFF. The CDR3 DNA follows: TGTGCCAGCAGCTTCGAGCGGGGGGGCACCGGGGAGCTGTTTTTT. This sequence joins TRBV7-8 and TRBJ2-2, with TRBD2 identical over 10 bases. Losses at the gene ends were 3 bases for V and 4 bases for J; bases not matched to a gene: 2. The CDR3 is 15 residues long. Germline V gives CDR1 SGHVS, CDR2 FQNEAQ.

The J gene is TRBJ1-3, the V gene TRBV7-9, with D tentatively TRBD1 (6 bases). The germline V gene has CDR1 SEHNR and CDR2 FQNEAQ (reference sequence). The CDR3 has 15 residues. V was shortened by 5 bases and J by 0 bases, with 11 bases between the two germline ends. The CDR3 DNA follows: TGTGCCAGCAGCATAACAGGGAGCTCTGGAAACACCATATATTTT. Amino acids: CASSITGSSGNTIYF.

This chain connects TRBV6-5 to TRBJ1-2; no clear D. The CDR3 is 12 amino acids. Trimming removed 5 bases at V and 5 bases at J, with 9 bases between. CDR1 is MNHEY, CDR2 SVGAGI, per germline. CDR3 DNA sequence: TGTGCCAGCAGTGAGACCCGGTATGGCTACACCTTC. Its translation: CASSETRYGYTF.

The chain employs TRBV2 and TRBJ1-2; D gene unclear. The germline V gene has CDR1 SNHLY and CDR2 FYNNEI. Trimming shortened V by 6 bases and J by 8 bases, and 16 bases separated the two germline ends. The length of the CDR3 is 13 residues. Here the CDR3 reads CASSLRTGFGYTF. For the CDR3, the DNA is TGTGCCAGCAGCCTTCGGACGGGGTTCGGCTACACCTTC.

The chain employs TRBV6-1 and TRBJ1-5; D is perhaps TRBD1 (5 bases). CDR3 length: 14 amino acids. V was shortened by 9 bases and J by 2 bases, with 14 bases between the two germline ends. The germline V gene has CDR1 MNHNS and CDR2 SASEGT. The CDR3 here is CASGAVLGNQPQHF. The CDR3 DNA is TGTGCCAGTGGGGCAGTGTTGGGCAATCAGCCCCAGCATTTT.

This chain connects TRBV5-1 to TRBJ1-1, with D unclear. The germline V gene encodes CDR1 SGHRS and CDR2 YFSETQ. Trimming took 5 bases from V and 1 from J, leaving 12 bases between them. This CDR3 contains 14 residues. This chain's CDR3 is CASSSAQSNTEAFF. The DNA for the CDR3 is TGCGCCAGCAGTTCCGCCCAATCGAACACTGAAGCTTTCTTT.

The sample holds a few counts of this clone. The chain employs TRBV27 and TRBJ2-5, with D hard to call. The CDR3 is 13 residues long. The ends were cut back, 5 bases at V and 9 bases at J, with 16 bases in the middle. Per the germline V gene, CDR1 is MNHEY and CDR2 is SMNVEV (reference sequence). CDR3 DNA sequence: TGTGCCAGCAGTCTAATGGTAGCCAGCCCCCAGTACTTC. The encoded protein is CASSLMVASPQYF.

The chain recombines TRBV7-9 with TRBJ2-2; possibly TRBD1 for D (6 bases). The germline CDR1 and CDR2 sequences are SEHNR and FQNEAQ (reference sequence). The CDR3 spans 14 residues. V gave up 3 bases and J gave up 1 base, with 6 bases separating them. The CDR3 sequence is CASSLDRNTGELFF. For the CDR3, the DNA is TGTGCCAGCAGCTTGGACAGGAACACCGGGGAGCTGTTTTTT.

This chain links TRBV7-8 with TRBJ2-7; 7 bases are shared with TRBD1. CDR1 and CDR2 (germline): SGHVS, FQNEAQ. This CDR3 has 13 residues. V shed 1 base, J shed 5 bases, and the junction held 2 bases outside the gene matches. The CDR3 region has the DNA TGTGCCAGCAGCTTAGACAGGGGAGACGAGCAGTACTTC. It codes for CASSLDRGDEQYF. Filled out from reference TRBV7-8 and TRBJ2-7, the complete variable domain reads GAGVSQSPRYKVAKRGQDVALRCDPISGHVSLFWYQQALGQGPEFLTYFQNEAQLDKSGLPSDRFFAERPEGSVSTLKIQRTQQEDSAVYLCASSLDRGDEQYFGPGTRLTVT.

The gene calls are TRBV14 and TRBJ1-2; 7 positions agree with TRBD1. Trimming at V came to 4 bases and at J to 2 bases, leaving 10 bases not matched to a gene. There are 16 residues in the CDR3. From germline, CDR1 is SGHDN and CDR2 FVKESK. The CDR3 reads CASSPFAGTANYGYTF. DNA for the CDR3: TGTGCCAGCAGCCCGTTCGCAGGGACAGCCAACTATGGCTACACCTTC.

A word on this clone: The sample holds other DNA sequences that translate to the same CDR3. The gene calls are TRBV5-1 and TRBJ1-1, with 9 bases identical to TRBD1. CDR1 is SGHRS, CDR2 YFSETQ, per germline. V gave up 3 bases and J gave up 1 base; unmatched junction bases: 1. The CDR3 covers 14 residues. CDR3 residues: CASSSGQGNTEAFF. CDR3 in DNA: TGCGCCAGCAGCTCGGGACAGGGGAACACTGAAGCTTTCTTT.

The chain is built from TRBV4-2 and TRBJ2-6, with D perhaps assigned TRBD1 or TRBD2 (5 bases each). The V gene's germline CDR1 is LGHNA and CDR2 YNFKEQ. Trimming stripped 2 bases from V and 1 base from J, with 12 bases between. The CDR3 has 17 residues. CDR3 bases: TGTGCCAGCAGCCAAAGAGGCGAGGGGTCTGGGGCCAACGTCCTGACTTTC. Translated: CASSQRGEGSGANVLTF.

The rearrangement uses TRBV11-3 and TRBJ2-7; TRBD2 agrees at 8 bases. V trimming: 5 bases; J trimming: 2 bases; junction bases outside the gene matches: 8. This CDR3 spans 15 amino acids. Germline lookup yields CDR1 SGHNT and CDR2 YENEEA. CDR3 sequence reads: CASSQRGGIPYEQYF. CDR3 nucleotides: TGTGCCAGCAGCCAACGCGGGGGGATTCCCTACGAGCAGTACTTC.

This chain links TRBV5-1 with TRBJ2-5; 7 positions agree with TRBD1. CDR3 length equals 14 residues. Germline-derived CDR1 and CDR2 are SGHRS and YFSETQ. Trimming took 2 bases from V and 5 from J; bases not matched to a gene: 6. CDR3 nucleotide sequence: TGCGCCAGCAGCTTTGAAGGGGGCAGGGAGACCCAGTACTTC. It yields the protein CASSFEGGRETQYF. Variable domain in full (rest from reference TRBV5-1 and TRBJ2-5): KAGVTQTPRYLIKTRGQQVTLSCSPISGHRSVSWYQQTPGQGLQFLFEYFSETQRNKGNFPGRFSGRQFSNSRSEMNVSTLELGDSALYLCASSFEGGRETQYFGPGTRLLVL.

The CDR3 coding sequence is TGTGCCAGCAGGCATGTACGAACTCCTAATGAAAAACTGTTTTTT. It is translated as CASRHVRTPNEKLFF. This sequence joins TRBV21-1 and TRBJ1-4. TRBV21-1 is deemed a pseudogene. The CDR3 length is 15 residues.

The chain uses TRBV11-3 and TRBJ2-1; tentatively, D is TRBD2 (6 bases). Deletions cut 0 bases from V and 12 bases from J, with 12 bases between. Germline V gene lookup returns CDR1 SGHNT and CDR2 YENEEA. This CDR3 region has 13 residues. CDR3 coding DNA: TGTGCCAGCAGCTTAGATCGGGAGACGGGGCAGTTCTTC. It codes for CASSLDRETGQFF.

As DNA, the CDR3 is TGTGCCAGCCGGATTTCGCAGGAGCAGTACTTC. It specifies CASRISQEQYF. The rearrangement links TRBV2 to TRBJ2-7; D gene uncertain. The ends were cut back, 8 bases at V and 7 bases at J, with 12 bases in the middle. CDR1 and CDR2 (germline): SNHLY, FYNNEI. This CDR3 has 11 amino acids.